This TCR beta chain was profiled in a study of OX40 agonist ivuxolimab in advanced cancers. Turning to the study itself: All patients had ivuxolimab intravenously every 2 weeks at 0.01 to 10 mg/kg.

The protocol was immunoSEQ multiplex PCR, while the TCRdb copy is restricted to in-frame clones and leaves out a portion. Of about 76,000 clones listed, over 75% were seen once; the top ten hold 6.5% to 8.5%. Germline lookup yields CDR1 MNHNY and CDR2 SVGAGI (reference sequence). The CDR3 sequence is 13 residues long. V gave up 0 bases and J gave up 4 bases, with 4 bases separating them. To note about this clone: Its target is not known.

Study-wide findings and caveats: Among the lowest levels of clonal expansion were found in partial responders at 0.1-3.0 mg/kg.

This TCR was sampled from an adult with an advanced solid tumor such as melanoma, head and neck, liver or kidney cancer. The V gene is TRBV6-6, the J gene TRBJ2-1, with D uncertain. Specimen: CD4+ or CD8+ T cells sorted from blood, collected in a trial of the OX40 agonist ivuxolimab. This CDR3 is CASSYSGYNEQFF. The CDR3 DNA sequence: TGTGCCAGCAGTTACTCCGGATACAATGAGCAGTTCTTC.